This entry describes one T cell receptor beta chain. The target antigen is unknown. This specimen includes other DNA sequences encoding the same CDR3. The protocol was immunoSEQ multiplex PCR, while the TCRdb copy is restricted to in-frame clones and leaves out a portion. The sample has about 2 million clones, around 96% seen once. Selected positively for CCR7 and CD45RO-negative, naive CD8 cells excluded terminally differentiated effector memory CD45RA+ cells. None of the donors, who were healthy HIV-negative adults, had recently had acute infections or vaccinations. The germline CDR1 and CDR2 sequences are MNHEY and SMNVEV (reference sequence). The V end lost 5 bases, the J end lost 6 bases, and 8 bases lay between the germline ends. The CDR3 runs 12 residues. This entry belongs to a study of shared clonotypes between healthy human individuals. In the study overall: Donors had three CD4 naive, three CD4 memory, two CD8 naive and one CD8 memory plate apiece. Findings and limits, study-wide: Rarefaction showed that sequencing of sorted subsets was incomplete (despite large depth). Non-shared clonotypes had lower generation probabilities than those shared by all four donors.

The TCR originated in a man aged 18 to 29 in good health. Sequences were obtained from naive CD8+ T cells sorted from blood. This sequence joins TRBV27 and TRBJ2-1; D gene ambiguous. CDR3 loop: CASSLAGNEQFF. CDR3 nucleotide sequence: TGTGCCAGCAGTCTGGCTGGCAATGAGCAGTTCTTC.